A single count supports the clone carrying this T cell receptor beta chain. The antigen remains undetermined. Time point here: cycle 4 day 1 (C4D1), after less than seven weeks of nivolumab. There was relapse after autologous stem cell transplantation in every patient, and there was variation in brentuximab vedotin exposure. Complete response, partial response or progressive disease were the best responses. This sample stems from a study of PD-1 blockade in classical Hodgkin lymphoma. Overall study results and limits: Researchers reported that CD4+ TCR diversity, though not CD8+, rose significantly by C4D1.

Some clones are missing from TCRdb's copy, which holds only in-frame ones; the method was immunoSEQ multiplex PCR. The sample includes 34,000 or so clones, around 81% of them seen just once. V was cut by 2 bases and J by 4 bases, with 5 bases left in between. Germline V lookup: CDR1 SGHAT, CDR2 FQNNGV. The length of the CDR3 is 12 residues. The TCR comes from a human donor with classical Hodgkin lymphoma. This specimen was peripheral blood mononuclear cells (PBMCs), taken before the fourth cycle of nivolumab. This sequence joins TRBV11-2 and TRBJ2-5, with no clear D. CDR3 in amino acids: CASSLSGETQYF. The CDR3 DNA follows: TGTGCCAGCAGCTTATCCGGAGAGACCCAGTACTTC. Combining the CDR3 with reference TRBV11-2 and TRBJ2-5 gives the whole variable domain EAGVAQSPRYKIIEKRQSVAFWCNPISGHATLYWYQQILGQGPKLLIQFQNNGVVDDSQLPKDRFSAERLKGVDSTLKIQPAKLEDSAVYLCASSLSGETQYFGPGTRLLVL.